The 17 T cell receptor beta chains given below trace back to one sample, sequenced in a study of shared clonotypes between healthy human individuals. Clones were sequenced by immunoSEQ multiplex PCR, and TCRdb holds only the in-frame ones, with some missing. The data contain roughly 300,000 clones, roughly 84% of them singletons. Sequences were obtained from memory CD8+ T cells sorted from blood. As to subset: CD45RO+ cells pooled with CCR7-negative TemRA cells. The receptors originated from a man younger than 35 in good health.

V is TRBV27 and J is TRBJ2-6; D call uncertain. The CDR3 contains 15 residues. Trimming left V 6 bases short and J 4 bases short, with 13 bases between. The germline V gene has CDR1 MNHEY and CDR2 SMNVEV (reference sequence). The DNA for the CDR3 is TGTGCCAGCAGAACAGACGCCGAAGGGGCCAACGTCCTGACTTTC. This sequence encodes CASRTDAEGANVLTF.

This clone was detected only a few times. Other nucleotide sequences in the sample specify the same CDR3. The J gene is TRBJ1-1, the V gene TRBV30; D might be TRBD1 (6 bases). Germline V gene data show CDR1 as GTSNPN and CDR2 as SVGIG (reference sequence). Trimming shortened V by 1 base and J by 6 bases, and 9 bases separated the two germline ends. The CDR3 consists of 12 residues. The CDR3 region has the DNA TGTGCCTGGAGTGAGACAGGAGCTGAAGCTTTCTTT. Its translation is CAWSETGAEAFF.

In this sample, this clone turned up once. The chain joins TRBV6-1 to TRBJ2-7; 9 bases map to TRBD1. The CDR3 contains 17 residues. After removal of 3 bases from V and 3 bases from J, the junction contained 12 bases not matched to a gene. CDR1 is MNHNS, CDR2 SASEGT, per germline. The CDR3 protein is CASSDPPPGQGYYEQYF. The CDR3 DNA sequence: TGTGCCAGCAGTGACCCTCCGCCGGGACAGGGTTACTACGAGCAGTACTTC.

The chain employs TRBV5-1 and TRBJ1-2, with 10 bases identical to TRBD1. J was trimmed by 5 bases and V by 0 bases; bases with no gene match: 7. The CDR3 sequence is 16 residues long. CDR1 is SGHRS and CDR2 is YFSETQ in the germline V gene. Written as DNA, the CDR3 is TGCGCCAGCAGCTTGGCTGTTGGACAGGGGGTATATGGCTACACCTTC. Residues: CASSLAVGQGVYGYTF.

This clone was counted once. The DNA for the CDR3 is TGTGCCAGCAGCCCACGAGGCGCCTCCCAAGAGACCCAGTACTTC. Encoded protein: CASSPRGASQETQYF. V usage is TRBV13 and J usage is TRBJ2-5; D is undetermined. Germline V gene lookup returns CDR1 PRHDT and CDR2 FYEKMQ (reference sequence). This CDR3 spans 15 amino acids. V lost 5 bases, J lost 1 base, and 14 bases lay in between. The complete variable domain, with remaining parts taken from reference TRBV13 and TRBJ2-5, reads AAGVIQSPRHLIKEKRETATLKCYPIPRHDTVYWYQQGPGQDPQFLISFYEKMQSDKGSIPDRFSAQQFSDYHSELNMSSLELGDSALYFCASSPRGASQETQYFGPGTRLLVL.

The V gene is TRBV9, the J gene TRBJ2-1, with TRBD2 identical over 16 bases. The CDR3 contains 16 residues. The germline gives CDR1 SGDLS, CDR2 YYNGEE. Losses at the gene ends were 4 bases for V and 10 bases for J; bases not matched to a gene: 8. CDR3 sequence reads: CASSNRGLAGGEEQFF. In nucleotides, the CDR3 is TGTGCCAGCAGCAACCGGGGACTAGCGGGAGGGGAGGAGCAGTTCTTC.

About this clone itself: A read error may be the cause here, since a much bigger clone is one base away. Other DNA sequences in this sample translate to the same CDR3. This rearrangement joins TRBV7-9 to TRBJ2-7; TRBD2 matches at 12 bases. Germline V gene lookup returns CDR1 SEHNR and CDR2 FQNEAQ (reference sequence). There are 18 residues in the CDR3. The DNA of the CDR3 is TGTGCCAGCAGCTTTCCGACTAGCGGGGGAGCGCTCGCCTACGAACAGTACTTC. It translates to CASSFPTSGGALAYEQYF.

There are a few counts of this clone. This chain joins TRBV30 and TRBJ2-7; D call uncertain. Germline lookup yields CDR1 GTSNPN and CDR2 SVGIG (reference sequence). The V end was cut by 5 bases, the J end by 2 bases, with 13 bases between. The CDR3 length is 13 residues. The CDR3 coding sequence is TGTGCCTGGCAGTCGGACGGGCCCTACGAGCAGTACTTC. This translates into CAWQSDGPYEQYF.

The chain couples TRBV6-1 to TRBJ1-5, with a weak D call TRBD1 (6 bases). The V gene lost 7 bases and the J gene lost 8 bases, with 18 bases spanning the gap. The CDR3 consists of 14 residues. Germline-derived CDR1 and CDR2 are MNHNS and SASEGT. The CDR3 sequence: CASTIRGPQEPQHF. The CDR3 nucleotides read TGTGCCAGCACCATCAGGGGCCCCCAGGAGCCCCAGCATTTT.

This clone was observed once. This rearrangement joins TRBV7-9 to TRBJ1-6; D may be TRBD1 (6 bases). CDR3 length equals 14 residues. Trimming took off 2 bases at V and 8 bases at J, with 10 bases between the two ends. CDR1 and CDR2 from the germline V gene are SEHNR and FQNEAQ (reference sequence). CDR3 DNA sequence: TGTGCCAGCAGCTTATGGACAGTCCATTCACCCCTCCACTTT. This translates into CASSLWTVHSPLHF. The whole variable domain, filled in from reference TRBV7-9 and TRBJ1-6, reads DTGVSQNPRHKITKRGQNVTFRCDPISEHNRLYWYRQTLGQGPEFLTYFQNEAQLEKSRLLSDRFSAERPKGSFSTLEIQRTEQGDSAMYLCASSLWTVHSPLHFGNGTRLTVT.

This clone appeared once. The V and J genes are TRBV2 and TRBJ2-7; D call uncertain. The ends were cut back, 2 bases at V and 13 bases at J, with 15 bases in the middle. The V gene's germline CDR1 is SNHLY and CDR2 FYNNEI. The CDR3 loop spans 12 amino acids. The CDR3: CASSEWSKWQYF. The CDR3, as DNA: TGTGCCAGCAGTGAATGGTCTAAATGGCAATACTTC. Drawing the rest from reference TRBV2 and TRBJ2-7, the complete variable domain is EPEVTQTPSHQVTQMGQEVILRCVPISNHLYFYWYRQILGQKVEFLVSFYNNEISEKSEIFDDQFSVERPDGSNFTLKIRSTKLEDSAMYFCASSEWSKWQYFGPGTRLTVT.

V gene TRBV30 combines with J gene TRBJ1-2, with 10 nucleotides matching TRBD1. Losses at the gene ends were 2 bases for V and 6 bases for J; bases not matched to a gene: 3. The germline V gene has CDR1 GTSNPN and CDR2 SVGIG (reference sequence). CDR3 length: 13 amino acids. This chain's CDR3 is CAWSMTGGDGYTF. The CDR3 DNA is TGTGCCTGGAGTATGACAGGGGGCGATGGCTACACCTTC.

The J gene is TRBJ2-1, the V gene TRBV4-3; D gene unclear. The CDR3 covers 15 residues. Trimming removed 3 bases from V and 0 bases from J, with 9 bases in between. Germline CDR1 is LGHNA and CDR2 is YSLEER. CDR3 protein: CASSQGTSSYNEQFF. The CDR3 coding sequence is TGCGCCAGCAGCCAGGGCACGAGCTCCTACAATGAGCAGTTCTTC.

This clone showed up just once. CDR3 DNA sequence: TGTGCCATCAGTGAGTCAGGGGGGCCACGACTAACCTACGAGCAGTACTTC. Translated, it gives CAISESGGPRLTYEQYF. The rearrangement links TRBV10-3 to TRBJ2-7; tentatively, D is TRBD1 or TRBD2 (6 bases each). The germline gives CDR1 ENHRY, CDR2 SYGVKD. V was pared by 0 bases and J by 2 bases, with 17 bases between. The CDR3 spans 17 residues.

This chain connects TRBV11-2 to TRBJ1-4, with no clear D. This CDR3 contains 13 residues. V lost 2 bases and J 8 bases, leaving 9 bases between the germline ends. CDR1 and CDR2 (germline): SGHAT, FQNNGV. In DNA form, the CDR3 reads TGTGCCAGCAGCTTATTCGCCGAGGAAAAACTGTTTTTT. It is translated as CASSLFAEEKLFF. Combining the CDR3 with reference TRBV11-2 and TRBJ1-4 gives the whole variable domain EAGVAQSPRYKIIEKRQSVAFWCNPISGHATLYWYQQILGQGPKLLIQFQNNGVVDDSQLPKDRFSAERLKGVDSTLKIQPAKLEDSAVYLCASSLFAEEKLFFGSGTQLSVL.

The chain joins TRBV6-1 to TRBJ2-3; no clear D gene. V was pared by 4 bases and J by 6 bases, with 8 bases between. Per the germline V gene, CDR1 is MNHNS and CDR2 is SASEGT. The CDR3 is made up of 12 amino acids. The CDR3 coding sequence is TGTGCCAGCAGTGTCCGTAGTGATACGCAGTATTTT. It specifies CASSVRSDTQYF.

This sequence joins TRBV4-1 and TRBJ1-5; perhaps TRBD1 as D (5 bases). CDR3 length: 16 amino acids. The germline CDR1 and CDR2 sequences are MGHRA and YSYEKL. With 1 base removed from V and 0 bases from J, the gap between germline ends came to 10 bases. The CDR3 nucleotides are TGCGCCAGCAGCCAAGGGGGGGAGTATAGCAATCAGCCCCAGCATTTT. It encodes CASSQGGEYSNQPQHF.